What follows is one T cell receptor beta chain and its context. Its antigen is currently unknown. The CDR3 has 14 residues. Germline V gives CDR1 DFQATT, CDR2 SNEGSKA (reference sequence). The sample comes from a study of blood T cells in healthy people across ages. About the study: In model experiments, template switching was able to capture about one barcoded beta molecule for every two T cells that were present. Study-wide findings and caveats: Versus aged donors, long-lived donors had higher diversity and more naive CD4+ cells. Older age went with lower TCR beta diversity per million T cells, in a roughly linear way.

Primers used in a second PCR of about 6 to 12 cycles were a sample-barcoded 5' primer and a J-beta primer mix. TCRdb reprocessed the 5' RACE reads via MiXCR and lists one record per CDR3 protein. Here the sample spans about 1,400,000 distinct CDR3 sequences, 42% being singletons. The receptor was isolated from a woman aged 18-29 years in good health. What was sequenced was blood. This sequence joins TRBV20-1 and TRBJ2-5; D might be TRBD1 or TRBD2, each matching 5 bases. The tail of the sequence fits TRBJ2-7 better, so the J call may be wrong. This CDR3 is CSARDPGATYEQYF. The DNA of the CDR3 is TGCAGTGCTAGAGATCCCGGGGCAACCTACGAGCAGTACTTC.